Detailed here is one T cell receptor delta chain. TCRdb reanalysed the RT-PCR reads with CATT. Of 1,400 or so delta-chain clones listed, around 13% are singletons. The sample originates from a study of gamma-delta T cells after stem cell transplantation. Trimming at V came to 2 bases and at J to 0 bases, leaving 4 bases not matched to a gene. This CDR3 contains 16 residues. CDR1 GEAIGNYY and CDR2 EKD come from the germline V gene. The sequence came from a human donor. It is not recorded whose cells these are; they may come from a transplant donor. The chain couples TRDV2 to TRDJ1, with 11 bases aligning to TRDD3. Sequencing used gamma-delta T cells. The CDR3 coding sequence is TGTGCCTGTGACAAACTGGGGGATAAGGACACCGATAAACTCATCTTT. It is translated as CACDKLGDKDTDKLIF.